The text below deals with one TCR beta chain. These data belong to a study of blood T cell repertoires in COVID-19. Across the study: T cells, B-cell-depleted T cells, or PBMCs provided the cDNA or gDNA that served as material.

V was shortened by 0 bases and J by 3 bases, with 17 bases between the two germline ends. Germline loops: CDR1 SGHRS, CDR2 YFSETQ. The CDR3 spans 17 residues. Authors' processing steps: Reference gene primer amplification in the assay estimated nucleated cell counts. TCRdb keeps only in-frame clones here, not all; method: immunoSEQ multiplex PCR. V and J calls and clone size are given by that table; D and trimming were obtained from the DNA. The table has 120,000 to 150,000 clones, over 70% seen once. The sequenced sample consisted of peripheral blood. This TCR came from a man in his forties or fifties who had recovered from COVID-19. The chain carries TRBV5-1 and TRBJ2-3; D ambiguous. The CDR3 here is CASSLVHFTIRTDTQYF. For the CDR3, the DNA is TGCGCCAGCAGCTTGGTTCATTTTACTATTCGTACAGATACGCAGTATTTT. Full variable domain (remainder filled in from reference TRBV5-1 and TRBJ2-3): KAGVTQTPRYLIKTRGQQVTLSCSPISGHRSVSWYQQTPGQGLQFLFEYFSETQRNKGNFPGRFSGRQFSNSRSEMNVSTLELGDSALYLCASSLVHFTIRTDTQYFGPGTRLTVL.